The source of this TCR beta chain is a study of shared clonotypes between healthy human individuals. About 30,000 T cell genomes, or around 200 ng DNA, went into the sorted-subset replicate PCRs. Clones were sequenced by immunoSEQ multiplex PCR, and TCRdb holds only the in-frame ones, with some missing. The sample holds about 1 million clones, about 80% seen once. CDR3 size: 16 residues. CDR1 and CDR2 from the germline V gene are SGHAT and FQNNGV. The V segment lost 3 bases and the J segment 4 bases; nucleotides outside the gene matches: 6. V usage is TRBV11-2 and J usage is TRBJ2-2; 9 nucleotides line up with TRBD1. The sample was memory CD4+ T cells sorted from blood. The subset is: CD45RA-negative fraction. This clonotype was obtained from a man aged 18 to 29 in good health. The chain's CDR3 is CASSFGQGRPTGELFF. CDR3 nucleotides: TGTGCCAGCAGCTTCGGACAGGGGCGACCCACCGGGGAGCTGTTTTTT.